This T cell receptor (beta chain) emerged from a study of blood T cell repertoires in COVID-19. Across the study: The cDNA or gDNA used as material had been derived from T cells, B-cell-depleted T cells, or PBMCs.

Germline CDR1 and CDR2: SGHVS and FQNEAQ. V shed 4 bases and J 3 bases; nucleotides not matched to a gene: 6. This CDR3 spans 16 amino acids. Cohort 3 recovery required two negative PCRs, clearance, or symptom resolution. Produced via immunoSEQ multiplex PCR; TCRdb's table is partial and in-frame only. The table includes approximately 300,000 clones, 90% detected once. The chain couples TRBV7-8 to TRBJ2-1, with 10 bases lining up with TRBD2. This receptor was taken from a man in his 60s who had recovered from COVID-19. Sequencing input: PBMCs or T cells enriched from blood (not recorded which). The CDR3 DNA sequence: TGTGCCAGCAGCTCGTTAGGACTAGCGGTCTACAATGAGCAGTTCTTC. Its translation: CASSSLGLAVYNEQFF.